Shown below are 32 T cell receptor beta chains from a single sample sequenced in a study of control samples from healthy donors and cancer patients. Profiled with immunoSEQ multiplex PCR; TCRdb holds only in-frame clones, not every one. The sample includes 150,000 to 200,000 clones, around nine tenths seen only once; the top ten take 1.2% to 1.5%. The material sequenced was blood. The receptors derive from a man younger than 45 in good health.

This chain connects TRBV19 to TRBJ2-7; 8 bases are a match to TRBD2. The V gene end was trimmed by 3 bases and the J gene end by 4 bases; junction bases not matched to a gene: 11. Germline V gene lookup returns CDR1 LNHDA and CDR2 SQIVND (reference sequence). This CDR3 has 16 residues. CDR3 sequence: CASSMGVAGYGYEQYF. The CDR3 DNA follows: TGTGCCAGTAGTATGGGGGTAGCGGGATATGGTTACGAGCAGTACTTC.

In DNA form, the CDR3 reads TGCGCCAGCAGCTTGGGTCCAGGGGGCAATCAGCCCCAGCATTTT. Translated, it gives CASSLGPGGNQPQHF. The chain has TRBV5-1 and TRBJ1-5; tentative D call: TRBD1 (6 bases). The CDR3 consists of 15 residues. V lost 0 bases to trimming and J lost 2 bases, with 9 bases between them. Germline loops: CDR1 SGHRS, CDR2 YFSETQ.

The chain uses TRBV30 and TRBJ2-4; the D gene is possibly TRBD2 (6 bases). Trimming removed 0 bases at V and 9 bases at J, with 18 bases between. This CDR3 region has 15 residues. Per the germline V gene, CDR1 is GTSNPN and CDR2 is SVGIG (reference sequence). The CDR3 bases are TGTGCCTGGAGTGTCGCATCCGGACCCGGGGGCATTCAGTACTTC. Its translation: CAWSVASGPGGIQYF.

This clone is a singleton in its sample. The chain employs TRBV7-2 and TRBJ2-3; D gene unclear. Germline CDR1 is SGHTA and CDR2 is FQGNSA. The V and J ends lost 5 bases and 8 bases respectively, with 14 bases between them. CDR3 size: 13 residues. The CDR3 DNA reads as TGTGCCAGCAGCCAATCCGGTCTAGGTACGCAGTATTTT. Protein sequence: CASSQSGLGTQYF.

The V call is TRBV5-1, the J call TRBJ2-1; 8 bases are a match to TRBD2. J was trimmed by 8 bases and V by 4 bases; bases with no gene match: 11. Looked up from germline, CDR1 is SGHRS and CDR2 is YFSETQ. The CDR3 extends over 15 amino acids. The CDR3 coding sequence is TGCGCCAGCAGCGACCCGGGACTAGGAGGGGATGAGCAGTTCTTC. Its protein is CASSDPGLGGDEQFF.

The gene calls are TRBV2 and TRBJ2-1, with a possible D match to TRBD2 (6 bases). V was pared by 1 base and J by 4 bases, with 14 bases between. The V gene's germline CDR1 is SNHLY and CDR2 FYNNEI. The CDR3 runs 16 residues. For the CDR3, the DNA is TGTGCCAGCAGTGAAGGGACTACCCGTAAATACAATGAGCAGTTCTTC. Its translation: CASSEGTTRKYNEQFF.

The chain combines TRBV11-2 with TRBJ2-3; TRBD1 is a possible D gene (5 bases). V was clipped by 5 bases and J by 0 bases, with 12 bases between them. From germline, CDR1 is SGHAT and CDR2 FQNNGV. This CDR3 region has 15 residues. CDR3 sequence: CASSESTVSTDTQYF. The DNA of the CDR3 is TGTGCCAGCAGCGAATCGACAGTAAGCACAGATACGCAGTATTTT.

The genes are TRBV19 and TRBJ2-7; the match to TRBD1 covers 11 bases. J gave up 3 bases and V 8 bases, and 6 bases lay outside the gene matches. The CDR3 consists of 14 residues. From germline, CDR1 is LNHDA and CDR2 SQIVND (reference sequence). CDR3: CASREGTGGYEQYF. The CDR3 DNA reads as TGTGCCAGTCGAGAAGGGACAGGGGGCTACGAGCAGTACTTC.

J is TRBJ1-1 and V is TRBV9, with D unresolved. The V gene's germline CDR1 is SGDLS and CDR2 YYNGEE. This CDR3 region has 13 residues. V was shortened by 0 bases and J by 4 bases, with 7 bases between the two germline ends. The CDR3 reads CASSVEVRTEAFF. The CDR3 DNA sequence: TGTGCCAGCAGCGTAGAGGTACGCACTGAAGCTTTCTTT.

The genes are TRBV5-1 and TRBJ2-1; D is uncertain. The CDR3 covers 14 residues. With 0 bases removed from V and 3 bases from J, the gap between germline ends came to 7 bases. Germline V gives CDR1 SGHRS, CDR2 YFSETQ. The CDR3 DNA reads as TGCGCCAGCAGCTTGGCGCCAGACTACAATGAGCAGTTCTTC. Translating it yields CASSLAPDYNEQFF.

J is TRBJ1-2 and V is TRBV29-1; D is unclear. The CDR3 has 19 amino acids. With 1 base removed from V and 4 bases from J, the gap between germline ends came to 28 bases. From germline, CDR1 is SQVTM and CDR2 ANQGSEA. CDR3 region: CSVEARGGKRAQESYGYTF. The CDR3 bases are TGCAGCGTTGAAGCTCGAGGTGGAAAAAGGGCGCAGGAGTCCTATGGCTACACCTTC.

The genes are TRBV19 and TRBJ2-6; TRBD1 agrees at 8 bases. Germline assignment: CDR1 LNHDA and CDR2 SQIVND (reference sequence). The V and J ends lost 0 bases and 1 base, in that order; junction bases with no gene match: 8. CDR3 length equals 19 residues. The CDR3 DNA reads as TGTGCCAGTAGTATAGAGAGGACAGGGAAAGGTTCTGGGGCCAACGTCCTGACTTTC. It yields the protein CASSIERTGKGSGANVLTF.

The genes are TRBV30 and TRBJ2-3; D is uncertain. This CDR3 has 15 residues. In germline, CDR1 is GTSNPN, CDR2 SVGIG (reference sequence). V was pared by 0 bases and J by 0 bases, with 10 bases between. DNA of the CDR3: TGTGCCTGGAGTGTAAGCGCAAAAAGCACAGATACGCAGTATTTT. Translating gives CAWSVSAKSTDTQYF.

The CDR3 loop reads CASSYLRGGSYNEQFF. CDR3 nucleotides: TGTGCCAGCAGTTACCTCCGGGGCGGCTCCTACAATGAGCAGTTCTTC. The V and J genes are TRBV2 and TRBJ2-1; TRBD1 or TRBD2 may be the D gene (5 bases each). CDR1 SNHLY and CDR2 FYNNEI come from the germline V gene. Trimming took off 5 bases at V and 0 bases at J, with 14 bases between the two ends. The CDR3 is made up of 16 amino acids.

For this clone: This CDR3 fails to terminate in the conserved phenylalanine or tryptophan, so it likely reflects a read error. Because the CDR3's place on the DNA is in doubt, the DNA is left out and the CDR3 is given as listed by TCRdb. The chain carries TRBV23-1 and TRBJ2-4; TRBD1 was called by the table and not checked on the DNA. TRBV23-1 belongs to the ORF category, with a function that is uncertain. From its first to its last residue, the CDR3 has 13 amino acids. The CDR3: CASSLCRIRDKVS.

This chain links TRBV7-2 with TRBJ1-6, with D perhaps matching TRBD1 (6 bases). From germline, CDR1 is SGHTA and CDR2 FQGNSA. Deletions cut 4 bases from V and 6 bases from J, with 13 bases between. The CDR3 totals 15 residues. The CDR3 DNA is TGTGCCAGCAGCTCCTGGGACATTCGTAATTCACCCCTCCACTTT. Its translation is CASSSWDIRNSPLHF.

This clone was counted a single time. The CDR3 spells CASSPRRTGDGEAFF. The CDR3 bases are TGTGCCAGCAGTCCACGAAGGACAGGGGATGGTGAAGCTTTCTTT. The gene calls are TRBV6-5 and TRBJ1-1; 9 bases are a match to TRBD1. V was pared by 5 bases and J by 7 bases, with 11 bases of the junction left unmatched. CDR3 length equals 15 residues. Germline assignment: CDR1 MNHEY and CDR2 SVGAGI.

The rearrangement links TRBV7-8 to TRBJ1-2; D unresolved. V was clipped by 5 bases and J by 4 bases, with 11 bases between them. This CDR3 has 13 residues. Germline CDR1 is SGHVS and CDR2 is FQNEAQ. The CDR3: CASSVDNLYGYTF. The CDR3, as DNA: TGTGCCAGCAGCGTAGACAACCTCTATGGCTACACCTTC.

J is TRBJ1-4 and V is TRBV10-3; D call uncertain. The CDR3 extends over 14 amino acids. Trimming shortened V by 6 bases and J by 3 bases, and 11 bases separated the two germline ends. The germline gives CDR1 ENHRY, CDR2 SYGVKD. The CDR3 DNA reads TGTGCCATCAGCCGGACGCAGGCTAATGAAAAACTGTTTTTT. It translates to CAISRTQANEKLFF.

This clone was counted between two and nine times. The CDR3 DNA is TGTGCCAGCAAACCGACGGGGAACACTGAAGCTTTCTTT. This encodes CASKPTGNTEAFF. The rearrangement uses TRBV2 and TRBJ1-1, with D unresolved. V lost 7 bases, J lost 1 base, and 10 bases lay in between. This CDR3 contains 13 residues. Per the germline V gene, CDR1 is SNHLY and CDR2 is FYNNEI.

V and J are TRBV5-5 and TRBJ1-6, with D possibly TRBD1 on 5 matching bases. V was pared by 4 bases and J by 7 bases, with 18 bases between. Per the germline V gene, CDR1 is SGHKS and CDR2 is YYEKEE (reference sequence). There are 16 residues in the CDR3. The CDR3 DNA reads TGTGCCAGCAGCACAATTAGGGGCCGGGGGAATTCACCCCTCCACTTT. This sequence encodes CASSTIRGRGNSPLHF.

The V and J genes are TRBV21-1 and TRBJ1-2. TRBV21-1 is a pseudogene. The CDR3 totals 16 residues. The CDR3 spells CASSKAGIGLPYGYTF. Here the CDR3 DNA reads TGTGCCAGCAGCAAAGCGGGGATAGGACTTCCTTATGGCTACACCTTC.

V usage is TRBV25-1 and J usage is TRBJ1-4; TRBD1 might be the D (6 bases). CDR1 MGHDK and CDR2 SYGVNS come from the germline V gene. The CDR3 is 17 amino acids. V lost 1 base, J lost 7 bases, and 19 bases lay in between. The CDR3 region has the DNA TGTGCCAGCAGTGAATCGGGGGGCAAGTTCAAATCTGAAAAACTGTTTTTT. This translates into CASSESGGKFKSEKLFF.

This clone was counted a few times. The chain employs TRBV7-3 and TRBJ2-7; 8 bases fit TRBD1. The CDR3 extends over 15 amino acids. From germline, CDR1 is SGHTA and CDR2 FQGTGA. With V trimmed by 6 bases and J by 2 bases, 9 bases remained unmatched. CDR3 protein: CASSYQGASPYEQYF. CDR3 DNA sequence: TGTGCCAGCAGTTACCAGGGGGCCTCCCCCTACGAGCAGTACTTC.

The V gene is TRBV5-1, the J gene TRBJ1-1, with 8 bases aligning to TRBD1. The CDR3 consists of 16 residues. Trimming took 7 bases from V and 1 from J; bases not matched to a gene: 12. CDR1 and CDR2 from the germline V gene are SGHRS and YFSETQ. CDR3 sequence reads: CASFWGDRSPNTEAFF. In nucleotides, the CDR3 is TGCGCCAGCTTTTGGGGGGACAGGAGCCCGAACACTGAAGCTTTCTTT.

V usage is TRBV4-2 and J usage is TRBJ1-2, with D possibly being TRBD1 (6 bases). The CDR3 contains 18 residues. The germline V gene encodes CDR1 LGHNA and CDR2 YNFKEQ. The ends were cut back, 0 bases at V and 4 bases at J, with 21 bases in the middle. The CDR3 nucleotides are TGTGCCAGCAGCCAAGAGTTTCAGGGGTGGGGGGGCGGCTATGGCTACACCTTC. Its protein is CASSQEFQGWGGGYGYTF.

This clone occurred a few times. The J gene is TRBJ2-5, the V gene TRBV5-4; D possibly corresponds to TRBD1 (5 bases). CDR1 and CDR2 from the germline V gene are SGHNT and YYREEE (reference sequence). There are 15 residues in the CDR3. The V end was cut by 0 bases, the J end by 1 base, with 10 bases between. The CDR3, as DNA: TGTGCCAGCAGCTTGGGTGGGGCGAGCCAAGAGACCCAGTACTTC. Amino acid sequence: CASSLGGASQETQYF.

The rearrangement links TRBV29-1 to TRBJ1-1; D is possibly TRBD1 (6 bases). Trimming cost V 4 bases and J 1 base, with 19 bases left between them. The germline CDR1 and CDR2 sequences are SQVTM and ANQGSEA. The CDR3 is made up of 16 amino acids. The CDR3 region has the DNA TGCAGCGTTGCGGGGGTTTGGGGGCGCAGGAACACTGAAGCTTTCTTT. It codes for CSVAGVWGRRNTEAFF.

The rearrangement links TRBV4-3 to TRBJ1-2; D ambiguous. The germline CDR1 and CDR2 sequences are LGHNA and YSLEER. This CDR3 contains 13 residues. V lost 3 bases and J lost 2, with 7 bases in between. CDR3 amino acids: CASSQDVNYGYTF. The CDR3 DNA is TGCGCCAGCAGCCAGGACGTCAACTATGGCTACACCTTC.

The chain links TRBV9 to TRBJ2-4, with a possible D match to TRBD1 (6 bases). Germline V gives CDR1 SGDLS, CDR2 YYNGEE. The V end lost 0 bases, the J end lost 1 base, and 20 bases lay between the germline ends. There are 19 residues in the CDR3. The chain's CDR3 is CASSVATYSRGEAKNIQYF. CDR3 nucleotides: TGTGCCAGCAGCGTAGCTACCTATTCCAGGGGCGAGGCCAAAAACATTCAGTACTTC.

The V gene is TRBV7-9, the J gene TRBJ2-1; the D is unclear. The CDR3 runs to 17 residues. V was cut by 1 base and J by 0 bases, with 13 bases left in between. CDR1 is SEHNR, CDR2 FQNEAQ, per germline (reference sequence). The CDR3 DNA reads as TGTGCCAGCAGCTTAGGTATTTGGGGAAGCTCCTACAATGAGCAGTTCTTC. Translating it yields CASSLGIWGSSYNEQFF.

This clone was seen once. This chain links TRBV29-1 with TRBJ2-1; D perhaps matches TRBD2 (6 bases). V gave up 4 bases and J gave up 0 bases, with 13 bases separating them. CDR1 is SQVTM, CDR2 ANQGSEA, per germline. CDR3 length: 15 amino acids. DNA for the CDR3: TGCAGCGTTGTGGCTAGCGCGAGCTCCTACAATGAGCAGTTCTTC. It encodes CSVVASASSYNEQFF.